This T cell receptor (beta chain) originates from a study of CD8+ T cells in alopecia areata. General study findings and limits: Scalp clonality and expanded CD8+ clones among the top 100 showed significant decreases with tofacitinib.

As the sequencing template, cDNA was produced by extracting RNA and reverse transcribing it. Some clones are missing from TCRdb's copy, which holds only in-frame ones; the method was immunoSEQ multiplex PCR. The sample includes fewer than 250,000 clones, about three fifths of them seen just once. Treatment of the sample: oral pan-JAK inhibitor, 5-10 mg twice daily. Collected material from alopecia areata patients comprised lesional scalp punch biopsies and peripheral blood. A word on this clone: The antigen is not known.

This CDR3 contains 13 residues. Trimming removed 1 base from V and 8 bases from J, with 12 bases in between. Germline V gives CDR1 SGHAT, CDR2 FQNNGV. This sample comprised CD4+ T cells sorted from blood, obtained around week 47, from a patient treated with tofacitinib. This chain links TRBV11-2 with TRBJ2-7; a weak D match, TRBD1 (6 bases). The sequence was collected from a human donor with alopecia areata. CDR3 coding DNA: TGTGCCAGCAGCTTAGGGGAACAGGGCAAGCAGTACTTC. Residues: CASSLGEQGKQYF.